This TCR beta chain was sequenced in a study of blood T cells in healthy people across ages. General observations from the study: Diversity figures based on one million T cells were deemed too low.

The CDR3 covers 15 residues. V lost 2 bases to trimming and J lost 1 base; unmatched junction nucleotides: 5. Germline CDR1 is SGHDN and CDR2 is FVKESK. In the case of this clonotype: Its target is not known.

Sample-barcoded 5' priming and a J-beta primer mix drove a second PCR of roughly 7 to 11 cycles. Every individual sample yielded 2.5 million or more paired-end reads (each containing CDR3). TCRdb called the 5' RACE reads again in MiXCR, with one record for every CDR3 protein. The sample has 1.4 million to 1.5 million distinct CDR3 sequences, 40% to 50% seen once. This sequence joins TRBV14 and TRBJ2-7; 7 nucleotides line up with TRBD2. Sequencing used blood. This TCR came from a woman aged 18-35 years in good health. CDR3: CASSQLQAGSYEQYF. In DNA, the CDR3 is TGTGCCAGCAGCCAATTACAAGCGGGGTCCTACGAGCAGTACTTC.